The TCR delta chain under discussion was sequenced for a study of γδ T cells in repeated Plasmodium falciparum infection. The overall study: Donors were malaria-exposed Malian children or age- and gender-matched Australian children.

Bulk repertoires came from Vgamma9/Vdelta2+ or Vdelta2-negative gammadelta T cells flow-sorted from PBMC. The V gene end was trimmed by 2 bases and the J gene end by 3 bases; junction bases not matched to a gene: 18. The CDR3 loop spans 23 amino acids. Germline CDR1 TSWWSYY, CDR2 QGS. TCRdb reapplied CATT to the multiplex PCR reads. The table records 90,000 or so delta-chain clones, 0.75% to 1% of them present only once. This clone has ten or more counts. The mismatch at residue 6 between this DNA's translation and the TCRdb protein of a much larger clone likely reflects a read error; the protein shown is translated from the DNA.

The clonotype originates from a pool of human donors (malaria-infected and uninfected, not separated). Input material: gamma-delta T cells from blood. The chain uses TRDV1 and TRDJ3; TRDD3 agrees at 11 bases. CDR3 region: CALGEGSLLGLGDTVWDTRQMFF. The CDR3 nucleotides read TGTGCTCTTGGGGAAGGGTCCCTCTTGGGTCTGGGGGATACAGTCTGGGACACCCGACAGATGTTTTTC.